These 28 T cell receptor beta chains were all obtained from the same sample, sequenced in a study of shared clonotypes between healthy human individuals. Profiled with immunoSEQ multiplex PCR; TCRdb holds only in-frame clones, not every one. The sample lists about 500,000 clones; 75% to 80% were seen once. The sample consisted of PBMCs. The receptors originated from a woman between 40 and 50 years old in good health. Some clones in this sample may be carry-over from other donors' samples.

CDR3 sequence reads: CASSSSRELFF. As DNA, the CDR3 is TGTGCCAGCAGTAGTTCCAGGGAGCTGTTTTTT. The V call is TRBV28, the J call TRBJ2-2, with D unresolved. Trimming shortened V by 5 bases and J by 9 bases, and 7 bases separated the two germline ends. The CDR3 is made up of 11 amino acids. The germline V gene has CDR1 MDHEN and CDR2 SYDVKM.

J is TRBJ2-6 and V is TRBV7-6; D assignment may be TRBD1 or TRBD2 (6 bases each). V gave up 5 bases and J gave up 0 bases, with 17 bases separating them. The CDR3 sequence is 18 residues long. CDR1 SGHVS and CDR2 FNYEAQ come from the germline V gene. CDR3 nucleotide sequence: TGTGCCAGCAGCGCTCCTAGGGGGGAGAGCTCTGGGGCCAACGTCCTGACTTTC. Encoded protein: CASSAPRGESSGANVLTF.

V gene TRBV2 combines with J gene TRBJ1-5; no reliable D call. This CDR3 has 16 amino acids. The V and J ends lost 7 bases and 2 bases respectively, with 18 bases between them. Germline CDR1 reads SNHLY; CDR2 reads FYNNEI. The CDR3 loop reads CASTFRIVGGNQPQHF. CDR3 nucleotide sequence: TGTGCCAGCACCTTTCGGATCGTTGGAGGCAATCAGCCCCAGCATTTT.

The chain couples TRBV6-4 to TRBJ2-6; D is unclear. Germline V gives CDR1 MRHNA, CDR2 SNTAGT. This CDR3 region has 14 residues. Deletions cut 5 bases from V and 3 bases from J, with 8 bases between. The CDR3 is CASSWGIGANVLTF. The CDR3 DNA reads as TGTGCCAGCAGTTGGGGTATTGGGGCCAACGTCCTGACTTTC.

The V and J genes are TRBV5-1 and TRBJ1-2; D ambiguous. From germline, CDR1 is SGHRS and CDR2 YFSETQ. The length of the CDR3 is 15 residues. V lost 0 bases and J lost 8, with 17 bases in between. CDR3 in amino acids: CASSLAQDRQTGYTF. DNA for the CDR3: TGCGCCAGCAGCTTGGCCCAAGACCGCCAAACAGGCTACACCTTC. The whole variable domain, filled in from reference TRBV5-1 and TRBJ1-2, reads KAGVTQTPRYLIKTRGQQVTLSCSPISGHRSVSWYQQTPGQGLQFLFEYFSETQRNKGNFPGRFSGRQFSNSRSEMNVSTLELGDSALYLCASSLAQDRQTGYTFGSGTRLTVV.

The V gene is TRBV10-3, the J gene TRBJ2-1; 9 nucleotides align to TRBD1. In germline, CDR1 is ENHRY, CDR2 SYGVKD. The CDR3 spans 16 residues. Germline trimming cut 4 bases from V and 3 bases from J; bases unmatched to any gene: 7. CDR3 bases: TGTGCCATCAGTGGATTACAGGGGGCGCGCTACAATGAGCAGTTCTTC. Encoded protein: CAISGLQGARYNEQFF.

Concerning this clone itself: This sequence is one base from a far larger clone and is likely a read error. Other nucleotide sequences from this sample produce the same CDR3. The chain uses TRBV30 and TRBJ2-1; possibly TRBD2 for D (6 bases). This CDR3 is built from 13 residues. Germline V gene data show CDR1 as GTSNPN and CDR2 as SVGIG (reference sequence). Trimming left V 2 bases short and J 13 bases short, with 18 bases between. CDR3 in amino acids: CAWSTWSGLEQFF. In DNA, the CDR3 is TGTGCCTGGAGTACTTGGAGCGGGCTTGAACAGTTCTTC.

The chain uses TRBV9 and TRBJ2-1; 8 nucleotides agree with TRBD2. The CDR3 loop spans 15 amino acids. Germline CDR1 is SGDLS and CDR2 is YYNGEE. V trimming: 0 bases; J trimming: 8 bases; junction bases outside the gene matches: 7. CDR3 protein: CASSVASGRGDEQFF. CDR3 coding DNA: TGTGCCAGCAGCGTAGCGAGCGGGAGAGGGGATGAGCAGTTCTTC.

The chain recombines TRBV5-1 with TRBJ2-5; 7 bases are shared with TRBD2. The V gene's germline CDR1 is SGHRS and CDR2 YFSETQ. This CDR3 is built from 13 residues. V lost 2 bases and J lost 7; bases outside the gene matches: 5. The CDR3 coding sequence is TGCGCCAGCAGCTTCGGGACGGGGGGGACCCAGTACTTC. This sequence encodes CASSFGTGGTQYF.

The chain is built from TRBV7-9 and TRBJ2-7; maybe TRBD2 (6 bases). This CDR3 is built from 14 residues. Trimming shortened V by 3 bases and J by 3 bases, and 12 bases separated the two germline ends. The germline V gene has CDR1 SEHNR and CDR2 FQNEAQ (reference sequence). The CDR3 spells CASSFRAGDYEQYF. The CDR3, as DNA: TGTGCCAGCAGCTTTCGAGCGGGCGACTACGAGCAGTACTTC.

About this clone itself: A far larger clone is only one base removed, so a read error is likely. V is TRBV27 and J is TRBJ1-5; 9 bases are a match to TRBD1. The length of the CDR3 is 17 residues. The V gene's germline CDR1 is MNHEY and CDR2 SMNVEV (reference sequence). CDR3 amino acids: CAGSRVGTGKLSQPQHF. The CDR3 nucleotides read TGTGCCGGCAGTCGGGTTGGGACAGGGAAGCTATCTCAGCCCCAGCATTTT.

This clone was counted many times. Other DNA sequences from this sample encode an identical CDR3 as well. The J gene is TRBJ2-1, the V gene TRBV29-1; TRBD2 matches at 7 bases. The CDR3 loop spans 12 amino acids. V shed 3 bases and J 6 bases; nucleotides not matched to a gene: 2. The germline gives CDR1 SQVTM, CDR2 ANQGSEA. The CDR3 sequence is CSVDWGGNEQFF. The CDR3 DNA reads TGCAGCGTTGATTGGGGGGGCAATGAGCAGTTCTTC.

V and J are TRBV6-5 and TRBJ2-7, with unresolved D. V dropped 6 bases and J dropped 2 bases, with 17 bases sitting between them. This CDR3 is built from 15 residues. The germline V gene encodes CDR1 MNHEY and CDR2 SVGAGI. CDR3: CASSYTTTDTYEQYF. CDR3 sequence (DNA): TGTGCCAGCAGCTATACCACGACGGATACCTACGAGCAGTACTTC.

V and J are TRBV6-5 and TRBJ2-3, with a possible D match to TRBD2 (6 bases). Germline CDR1 is MNHEY and CDR2 is SVGAGI. The CDR3 covers 13 residues. The V gene lost 8 bases and the J gene lost 0 bases, with 9 bases spanning the gap. The CDR3 spells CASGRESTDTQYF. As DNA, the CDR3 is TGTGCCAGCGGACGGGAGAGCACAGATACGCAGTATTTT.

This chain connects TRBV2 to TRBJ2-5; no firm D call. Looked up from germline, CDR1 is SNHLY and CDR2 is FYNNEI. The CDR3 is 11 amino acids. V was cut by 7 bases and J by 5 bases, with 8 bases left in between. The CDR3 DNA is TGTGCCAGCAAGAGTGCGGAGACCCAGTACTTC. Its translation: CASKSAETQYF.

This clone has a count of ten or more. The V and J genes are TRBV7-9 and TRBJ2-5; D tentatively reads TRBD1 or TRBD2 (5 bases each). The J call may not be correct, given that the DNA end is closer to TRBJ2-7. CDR1 and CDR2 from the germline V gene are SEHNR and FQNEAQ (reference sequence). The CDR3 spans 15 residues. CDR3 protein: CASSLVGVRTYEQYF. DNA of the CDR3: TGTGCCAGCAGCTTAGTGGGGGTCCGCACCTACGAGCAGTACTTC.

The gene calls are TRBV5-1 and TRBJ2-1, with TRBD1 as a possible D gene (7 bases). V gave up 4 bases and J gave up 4 bases, with 15 bases separating them. The germline V gene encodes CDR1 SGHRS and CDR2 YFSETQ. The CDR3 has 15 residues. CDR3 nucleotides: TGCGCCAGCAGCCCGATGACAGGGAGGTACAATGAGCAGTTCTTC. This codes for CASSPMTGRYNEQFF.

This clone was recorded a few times. The rearrangement uses TRBV6-5 and TRBJ1-1; 7 nucleotides match TRBD1. CDR1 and CDR2 (germline): MNHEY, SVGAGI. The trim removed 0 bases at V and 0 bases at J, leaving 1 base unmatched. The CDR3 is made up of 15 amino acids. In DNA form, the CDR3 reads TGTGCCAGCAGTTACTCGGGACAGATGAACACTGAAGCTTTCTTT. Its translation: CASSYSGQMNTEAFF.

Comments on this clone: A read error may be the cause here, since a much bigger clone is one base away. The V call is TRBV6-5, the J call TRBJ1-2; weak D call: TRBD1 (6 bases). This CDR3 is 13 amino acids long. V gave up 2 bases and J gave up 4 bases, with 8 bases separating them. CDR1 is MNHEY, CDR2 SVGAGI, per germline. CDR3 residues: CASSYRTAYGYTF. The CDR3 DNA is TGTGCCAGCAGTTACAGGACAGCCTATGGCTACACCTTC.

This rearrangement joins TRBV28 to TRBJ2-7; 11 bases match TRBD2. After removal of 6 bases from V and 3 bases from J, the junction contained 7 bases not matched to a gene. This CDR3 spans 15 amino acids. Germline V gene data show CDR1 as MDHEN and CDR2 as SYDVKM. CDR3 sequence (DNA): TGTGCCAGCAGGGTTACTAGCGGGGGTTTCTACGAGCAGTACTTC. This sequence encodes CASRVTSGGFYEQYF.

The chain joins TRBV28 to TRBJ2-7; 7 bases match TRBD2. Trimming at V came to 2 bases and at J to 6 bases, leaving 7 bases not matched to a gene. CDR3 length: 14 residues. Germline V gene sequence: CDR1 MDHEN, CDR2 SYDVKM. CDR3 coding DNA: TGTGCCAGCAGTTTAAGGCTAGGGGAGGGCGAGCAGTACTTC. It specifies CASSLRLGEGEQYF.

The V and J genes are TRBV7-9 and TRBJ2-2, with TRBD2 matching 11 bases. There are 15 residues in the CDR3. Germline loops: CDR1 SEHNR, CDR2 FQNEAQ (reference sequence). Unmatched junction bases numbered 7, after V lost 7 bases and J lost 6 bases. CDR3 loop: CASNPGLAESGELFF. CDR3 in DNA: TGTGCCAGCAACCCGGGACTAGCGGAGTCCGGGGAGCTGTTTTTT.

The chain recombines TRBV9 with TRBJ1-5; D is ambiguous. The length of the CDR3 is 14 residues. V lost 0 bases and J lost 6, with 10 bases in between. In germline, CDR1 is SGDLS, CDR2 YYNGEE. CDR3 residues: CASSVEVGSQPQHF. The CDR3 DNA reads TGTGCCAGCAGCGTAGAGGTCGGCAGTCAGCCCCAGCATTTT.

This clone was observed at least ten times. V and J are TRBV2 and TRBJ2-7; D is tentatively TRBD1 or TRBD2 (5 bases each). CDR3 length equals 15 residues. The V and J ends lost 6 bases and 3 bases respectively, with 18 bases between them. Germline V gives CDR1 SNHLY, CDR2 FYNNEI. The CDR3 here is CASRLLGDGRYEQYF. As DNA, the CDR3 is TGTGCCAGCAGGCTTCTCGGGGACGGGCGCTACGAGCAGTACTTC.

This clone has ten or more counts. The same CDR3 can be traced to other DNA sequences in this sample. V is TRBV7-2 and J is TRBJ1-1; D remains unclear. In germline, CDR1 is SGHTA, CDR2 FQGNSA. The CDR3 totals 12 residues. Trimming took off 5 bases at V and 4 bases at J, with 8 bases between the two ends. This CDR3 is CASSPSITEAFF. CDR3 coding DNA: TGTGCCAGCAGCCCCTCGATCACTGAAGCTTTCTTT.

The chain employs TRBV21-1 and TRBJ1-3; TRBD1 is the table's D call and was not checked against the DNA. TRBV21-1 corresponds to a pseudogene. CDR3 length: 17 residues. DNA for the CDR3: TGTGCCAGCAGCAAAGCGGAGTCACAGGGAATGGGAAACACCATATATTTT. As protein: CASSKAESQGMGNTIYF.

This chain uses TRBV28 with TRBJ2-1; tentative D call: TRBD2 (5 bases). Germline V gene lookup returns CDR1 MDHEN and CDR2 SYDVKM. The V end lost 7 bases, the J end lost 15 bases, and 13 bases lay between the germline ends. The CDR3 spans 10 residues. The CDR3 is CASNDTSRFF. The CDR3 DNA sequence: TGTGCCAGCAATGACACTAGTCGGTTCTTC. Using reference TRBV28 and TRBJ2-1 for the parts outside the CDR3, the full variable domain is DVKVTQSSRYLVKRTGEKVFLECVQDMDHENMFWYRQDPGLGLRLIYFSYDVKMKEKGDIPEGYSVSREKKERFSLILESASTNQTSMYLCASNDTSRFFGPGTRLTVL.

CDR3 nucleotides: TGTGCCAGCAGTCCAAATAGGGGAGGGGGAGAGACCCAGTACTTC. Protein: CASSPNRGGGETQYF. The chain links TRBV28 to TRBJ2-5, with TRBD2 as a possible D gene (7 bases). Germline values: CDR1 MDHEN, CDR2 SYDVKM. V was cut by 5 bases and J by 4 bases, with 17 bases left in between. The CDR3 runs 15 residues. Full variable domain (remainder filled in from reference TRBV28 and TRBJ2-5): DVKVTQSSRYLVKRTGEKVFLECVQDMDHENMFWYRQDPGLGLRLIYFSYDVKMKEKGDIPEGYSVSREKKERFSLILESASTNQTSMYLCASSPNRGGGETQYFGPGTRLLVL.